These T cell receptor beta chains were read from a single sample in a study of CD8 T cells in ankylosing spondylitis. TCRdb fed the 5' RACE reads into MiXCR, producing one record per CDR3 protein. The table lists a few hundred thousand distinct CDR3 sequences, 20% to 25% of them singletons. The sequenced sample consisted of blood, either unsorted or a sorted T cell fraction (not recorded which). The receptors come from a male donor with ankylosing spondylitis. The CDR3 runs from the conserved cysteine through the conserved F or W. D genes are given only for firm matches. Where a row states a size, it is once, few, many or the class of an expanded clone; other rows omit it.

D gene | J gene | CDR3 length | V gene | clone size | CDR3 protein | CDR3 DNA
TRBD1 | TRBJ1-5 | 14 | TRBV6-1 | NA | CASSATGVLQPQHF | TGTGCCAGCAGTGCGACAGGGGTGTTACAGCCCCAGCATTTT
NA | TRBJ1-6 | 15 | TRBV18 | NA | CASSPTDGYNSPLHF | TGTGCCAGCTCACCGACAGACGGCTATAATTCACCCCTCCACTTT
TRBD1 | TRBJ2-2 | 15 | TRBV20-1 | many | CSARDRTGGAGELFF | TGCAGTGCTAGGGACCGGACAGGGGGAGCCGGGGAGCTGTTTTTT
TRBD2 | TRBJ2-7 | 17 | TRBV4-2 | few | CASSQDGLAESSYEQYF | TGTGCCAGCAGCCAAGACGGACTAGCGGAGAGCTCCTACGAGCAGTACTTC
TRBD2 | TRBJ2-7 | 13 | TRBV5-6 | NA | CASSRGLAGEQYF | TGTGCCAGCAGCCGGGGACTAGCGGGAGAGCAGTACTTC
NA | TRBJ1-1 | 13 | TRBV29-1 | NA | CSARKNRNTEAFF | TGCAGCGCCCGAAAGAACAGGAACACTGAAGCTTTCTTT
TRBD2 | TRBJ2-7 | 17 | TRBV29-1 | many | CSVTGLATQKSPPEQYF | TGCAGCGTAACTGGACTAGCGACCCAAAAGTCCCCCCCCGAGCAGTACTTC
NA | TRBJ1-2 | 16 | TRBV20-1 | NA | CSARDFRGVKVYGYTF | TGCAGTGCTAGAGATTTTAGGGGGGTCAAGGTCTATGGCTACACCTTC
NA | TRBJ1-5 | 13 | TRBV2 | few | CASSRGGLGAQHF | TGTGCCAGCAGCAGAGGGGGTTTGGGGGCCCAGCATTTT
NA | TRBJ2-4 | 14 | TRBV5-1 | NA | CASSSGTARDIQYF | TGCGCCAGCAGCTCGGGGACCGCAAGGGACATTCAGTACTTC